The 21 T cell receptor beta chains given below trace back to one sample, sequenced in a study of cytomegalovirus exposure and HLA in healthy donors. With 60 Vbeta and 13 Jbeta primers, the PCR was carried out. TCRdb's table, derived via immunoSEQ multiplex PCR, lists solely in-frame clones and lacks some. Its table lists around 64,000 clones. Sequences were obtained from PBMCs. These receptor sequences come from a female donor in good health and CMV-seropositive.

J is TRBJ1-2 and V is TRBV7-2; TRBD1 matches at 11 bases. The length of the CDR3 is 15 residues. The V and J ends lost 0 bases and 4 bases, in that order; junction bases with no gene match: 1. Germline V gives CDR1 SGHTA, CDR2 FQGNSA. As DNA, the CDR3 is TGTGCCAGCAGCTTAGCCGGGACAGGGGGCTATGGCTACACCTTC. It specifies CASSLAGTGGYGYTF.

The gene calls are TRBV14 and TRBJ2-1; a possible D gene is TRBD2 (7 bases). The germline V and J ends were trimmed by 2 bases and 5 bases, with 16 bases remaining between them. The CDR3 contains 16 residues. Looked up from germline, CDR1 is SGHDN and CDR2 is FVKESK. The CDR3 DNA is TGTGCCAGCAGCCAACTCGCGGGGGCTGGGGACAATGAGCAGTTCTTC. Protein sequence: CASSQLAGAGDNEQFF.

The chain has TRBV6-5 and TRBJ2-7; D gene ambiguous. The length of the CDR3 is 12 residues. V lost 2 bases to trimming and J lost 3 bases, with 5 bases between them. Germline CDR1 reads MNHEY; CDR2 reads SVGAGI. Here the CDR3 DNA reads TGTGCCAGCAGTTACCCGGGCTACGAGCAGTACTTC. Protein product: CASSYPGYEQYF.

CDR3 protein: CASSYAGKAGYTF. As DNA, the CDR3 is TGTGCCAGCAGTTACGCAGGGAAAGCCGGCTACACCTTC. The V call is TRBV6-5, the J call TRBJ1-2, with D possibly matching TRBD1 (5 bases). Trimming left V 2 bases short and J 8 bases short, with 12 bases between. This CDR3 is built from 13 residues. Looked up from germline, CDR1 is MNHEY and CDR2 is SVGAGI.

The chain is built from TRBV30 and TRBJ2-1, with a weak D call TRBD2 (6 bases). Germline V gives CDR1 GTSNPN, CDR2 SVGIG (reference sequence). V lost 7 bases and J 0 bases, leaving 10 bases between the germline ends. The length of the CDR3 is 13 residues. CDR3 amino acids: CALDGSSYNEQFF. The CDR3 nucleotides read TGTGCCTTGGACGGGAGCTCCTACAATGAGCAGTTCTTC.

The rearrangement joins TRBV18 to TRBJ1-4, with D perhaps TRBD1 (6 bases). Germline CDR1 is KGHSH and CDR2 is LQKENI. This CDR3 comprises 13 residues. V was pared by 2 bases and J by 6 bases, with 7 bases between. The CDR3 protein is CASSPGGDEKLFF. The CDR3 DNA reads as TGTGCCAGCTCACCAGGGGGCGATGAAAAACTGTTTTTT.

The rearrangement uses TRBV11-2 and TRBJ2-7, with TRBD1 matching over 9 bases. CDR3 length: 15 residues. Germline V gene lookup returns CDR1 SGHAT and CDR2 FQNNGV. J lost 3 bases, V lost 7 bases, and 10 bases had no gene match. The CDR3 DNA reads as TGTGCCAGCACCACCACAGGGGGCTTCGGCTACGAGCAGTACTTC. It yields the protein CASTTTGGFGYEQYF.

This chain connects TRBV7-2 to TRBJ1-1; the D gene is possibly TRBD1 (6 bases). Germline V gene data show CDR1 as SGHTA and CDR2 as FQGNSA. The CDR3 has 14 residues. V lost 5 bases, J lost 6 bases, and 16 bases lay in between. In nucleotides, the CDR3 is TGTGCCAGCAGCCCCTGGGGGGAGGGGGCTGAAGCTTTCTTT. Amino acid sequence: CASSPWGEGAEAFF.

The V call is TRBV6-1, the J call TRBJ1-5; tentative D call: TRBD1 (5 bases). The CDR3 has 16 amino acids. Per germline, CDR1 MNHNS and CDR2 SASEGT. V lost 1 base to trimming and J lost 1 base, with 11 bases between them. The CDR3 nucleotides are TGTGCCAGCAGTGAAGTGGGGGGGAGAAGCAATCAGCCCCAGCATTTT. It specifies CASSEVGGRSNQPQHF.

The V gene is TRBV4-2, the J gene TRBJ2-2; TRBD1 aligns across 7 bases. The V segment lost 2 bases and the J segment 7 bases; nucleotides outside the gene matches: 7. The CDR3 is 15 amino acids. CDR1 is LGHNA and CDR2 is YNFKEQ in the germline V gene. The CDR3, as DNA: TGTGCCAGCAGCCAACCAGAGGGGGCCGGCGGGGAGCTGTTTTTT. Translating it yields CASSQPEGAGGELFF.

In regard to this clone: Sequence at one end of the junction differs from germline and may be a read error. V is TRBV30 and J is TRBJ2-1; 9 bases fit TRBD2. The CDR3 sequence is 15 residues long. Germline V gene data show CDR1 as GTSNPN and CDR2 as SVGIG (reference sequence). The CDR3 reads CAGSSGTSITNEQFF. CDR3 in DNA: TGTGCCGGGAGTTCCGGGACTAGCATAACCAATGAGCAGTTCTTC.

The CDR3 loop reads CASSLLAGNSGANVLTF. As DNA, the CDR3 is TGTGCCAGTAGTCTCCTAGCGGGGAACTCTGGGGCCAACGTCCTGACTTTC. V usage is TRBV19 and J usage is TRBJ2-6; 9 bases map to TRBD2. The CDR3 contains 17 residues. V lost 5 bases, J lost 0 bases, and 5 bases stayed unmatched. Per the germline V gene, CDR1 is LNHDA and CDR2 is SQIVND (reference sequence).

The CDR3 nucleotides read TGTGCCAGCACCTTAGAGGGTGGGCAGTACTTC. This gives the protein CASTLEGGQYF. The gene calls are TRBV28 and TRBJ2-7; perhaps TRBD2 as D (5 bases). V lost 7 bases and J 9 bases, leaving 13 bases between the germline ends. CDR1 MDHEN and CDR2 SYDVKM come from the germline V gene. The CDR3 sequence is 11 residues long. Drawing the rest from reference TRBV28 and TRBJ2-7, the complete variable domain is DVKVTQSSRYLVKRTGEKVFLECVQDMDHENMFWYRQDPGLGLRLIYFSYDVKMKEKGDIPEGYSVSREKKERFSLILESASTNQTSMYLCASTLEGGQYFGPGTRLTVT.

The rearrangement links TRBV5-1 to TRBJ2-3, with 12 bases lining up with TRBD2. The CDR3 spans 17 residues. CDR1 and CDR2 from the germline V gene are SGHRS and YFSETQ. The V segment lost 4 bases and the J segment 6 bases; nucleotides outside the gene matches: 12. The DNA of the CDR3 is TGCGCCAGCAGCCCGGTCCCTAGCGGGGGGGAGTCTGATACGCAGTATTTT. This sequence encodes CASSPVPSGGESDTQYF.

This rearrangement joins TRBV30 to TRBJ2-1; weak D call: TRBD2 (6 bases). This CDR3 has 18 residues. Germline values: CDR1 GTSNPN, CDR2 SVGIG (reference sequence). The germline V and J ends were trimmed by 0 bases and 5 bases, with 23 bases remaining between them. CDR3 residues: CAWSVPPMERVTDNEQFF. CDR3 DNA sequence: TGTGCCTGGAGTGTACCCCCCATGGAGCGGGTAACCGACAATGAGCAGTTCTTC.

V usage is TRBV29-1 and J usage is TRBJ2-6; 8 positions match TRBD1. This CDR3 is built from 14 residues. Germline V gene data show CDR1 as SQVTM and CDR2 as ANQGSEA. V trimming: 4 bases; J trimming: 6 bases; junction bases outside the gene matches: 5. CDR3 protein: CSVGSGGKANVLTF. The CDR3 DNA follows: TGCAGCGTTGGTTCAGGGGGCAAGGCCAACGTCCTGACTTTC.

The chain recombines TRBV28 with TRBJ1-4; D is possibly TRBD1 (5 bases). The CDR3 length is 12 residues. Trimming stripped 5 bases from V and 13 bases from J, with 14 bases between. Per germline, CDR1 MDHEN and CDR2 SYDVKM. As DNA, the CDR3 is TGTGCCAGCAGTGCAGGGTCCTTGGGACTGTTTTTT. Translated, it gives CASSAGSLGLFF.

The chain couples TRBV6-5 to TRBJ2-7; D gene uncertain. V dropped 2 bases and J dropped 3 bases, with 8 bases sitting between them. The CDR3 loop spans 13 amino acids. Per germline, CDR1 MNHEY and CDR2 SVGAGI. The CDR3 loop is CASSYSILYEQYF. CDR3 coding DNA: TGTGCCAGCAGTTACAGTATACTCTACGAGCAGTACTTC.

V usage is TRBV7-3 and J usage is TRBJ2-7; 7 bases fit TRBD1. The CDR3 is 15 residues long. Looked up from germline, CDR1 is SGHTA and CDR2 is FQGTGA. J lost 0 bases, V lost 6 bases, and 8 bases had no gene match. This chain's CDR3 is CASSIGQASSYEQYF. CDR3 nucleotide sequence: TGTGCCAGCAGTATCGGACAGGCGAGCTCCTACGAGCAGTACTTC.

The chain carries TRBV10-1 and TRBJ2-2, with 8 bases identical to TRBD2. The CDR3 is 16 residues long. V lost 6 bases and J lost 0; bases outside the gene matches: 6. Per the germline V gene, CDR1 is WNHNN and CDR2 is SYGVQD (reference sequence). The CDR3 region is CASSLSGSANTGELFF. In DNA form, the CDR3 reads TGCGCCAGCAGCCTCAGCGGGAGCGCGAACACCGGGGAGCTGTTTTTT.

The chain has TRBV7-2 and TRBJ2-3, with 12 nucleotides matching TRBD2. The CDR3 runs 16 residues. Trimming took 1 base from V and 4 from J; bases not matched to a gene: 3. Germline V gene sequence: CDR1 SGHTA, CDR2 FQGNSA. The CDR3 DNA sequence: TGTGCCAGCAGCTTAGTGGCTAGCGGGGGGGCAGATACGCAGTATTTT. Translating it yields CASSLVASGGADTQYF.